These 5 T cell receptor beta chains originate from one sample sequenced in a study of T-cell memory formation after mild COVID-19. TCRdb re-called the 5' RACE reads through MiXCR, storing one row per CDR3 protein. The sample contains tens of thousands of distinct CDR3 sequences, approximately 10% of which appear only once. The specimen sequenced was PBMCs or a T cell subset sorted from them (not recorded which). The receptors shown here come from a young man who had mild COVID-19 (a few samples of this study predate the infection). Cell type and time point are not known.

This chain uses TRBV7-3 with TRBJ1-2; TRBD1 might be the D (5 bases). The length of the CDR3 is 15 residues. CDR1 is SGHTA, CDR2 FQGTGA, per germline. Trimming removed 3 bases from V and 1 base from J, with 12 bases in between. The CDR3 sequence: CASSFTWGGNYGYTF. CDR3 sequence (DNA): TGTGCCAGCAGCTTTACATGGGGCGGTAACTATGGCTACACCTTC.

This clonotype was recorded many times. DNA for the CDR3: TGTGCCAGCAGCTTCGTAGGAAGGACTGAAGCTTTCTTT. This sequence encodes CASSFVGRTEAFF. The chain couples TRBV13 to TRBJ1-1, with D unclear. The V gene's germline CDR1 is PRHDT and CDR2 FYEKMQ (reference sequence). V was trimmed by 3 bases and J by 5 bases, leaving 10 bases between them. The CDR3 totals 13 residues.

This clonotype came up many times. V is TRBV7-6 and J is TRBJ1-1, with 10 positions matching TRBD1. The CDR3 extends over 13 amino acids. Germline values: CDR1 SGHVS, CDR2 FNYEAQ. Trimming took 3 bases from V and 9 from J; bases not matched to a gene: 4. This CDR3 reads CASSFGQGGQAFF. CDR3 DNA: TGTGCCAGCAGCTTCGGACAGGGGGGACAAGCTTTCTTT.

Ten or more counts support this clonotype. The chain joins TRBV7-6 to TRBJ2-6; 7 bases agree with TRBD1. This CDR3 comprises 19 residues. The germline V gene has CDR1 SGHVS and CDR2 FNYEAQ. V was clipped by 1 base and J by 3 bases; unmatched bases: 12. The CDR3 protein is CASSLVVSAGGGGANVLTF. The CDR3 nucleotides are TGTGCCAGCAGCTTAGTTGTTTCGGCAGGGGGTGGTGGGGCCAACGTCCTGACTTTC.

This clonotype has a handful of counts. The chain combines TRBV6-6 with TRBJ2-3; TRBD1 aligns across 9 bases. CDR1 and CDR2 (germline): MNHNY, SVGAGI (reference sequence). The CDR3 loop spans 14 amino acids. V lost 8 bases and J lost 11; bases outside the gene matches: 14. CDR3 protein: CASGLTGTGSGQYF. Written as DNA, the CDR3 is TGTGCCAGCGGACTCACCGGGACAGGGAGTGGGCAGTATTTT.